The rows below give T cell receptor beta chains drawn from one sample of a study of T-cell memory formation after mild COVID-19. TCRdb re-derived calls from the 5' RACE reads in MiXCR, one entry per CDR3 protein. The sample lists some 490,000 distinct CDR3 sequences, around a sixth occurring once. The material sequenced was PBMCs or a T cell subset sorted from them (not recorded which). These receptors were taken from an adult woman who had mild COVID-19 (a few samples of this study predate the infection). Cell type and time point are not known. Each CDR3 is given with its conserved first and last residue. The order of the fields is CDR3 DNA, CDR3 protein, V gene, clone size, J gene, D gene. The D gene is left open where the match is weak. Expanded clones are given a class, and other clones once, few, many or no size at all.

cdr3_nt: TGTGCCAGCAGTTGGGCAGGGGGGGAAAAACTGTTTTTT
cdr3_aa: CASSWAGGEKLFF
v_call: TRBV12-3/TRBV12-4
clone_size: few
j_call: TRBJ1-4
d_call: TRBD1

cdr3_nt: TGCAGCGTTGGAAACAAGACGGGACTAGCCTACAATGAGCAGTTCTTC
cdr3_aa: CSVGNKTGLAYNEQFF
v_call: TRBV29-1
clone_size: few
j_call: TRBJ2-1
d_call: TRBD2

cdr3_nt: TGCGCCAGCAGCCCTCCCGGGCGGTTGGAGACCCAGTACTTC
cdr3_aa: CASSPPGRLETQYF
v_call: TRBV5-1
clone_size: few
j_call: TRBJ2-5
d_call: -

cdr3_nt: TGTGCCTGGAGTCGGACCACAGATACGCAGTATTTT
cdr3_aa: CAWSRTTDTQYF
v_call: TRBV30
clone_size: few
j_call: TRBJ2-3
d_call: -

cdr3_nt: TGTGCCAGCAGCCCCCACCGGGCAACTAATGAAAAACTGTTTTTT
cdr3_aa: CASSPHRATNEKLFF
v_call: TRBV6-8
clone_size: few
j_call: TRBJ1-4
d_call: -

cdr3_nt: TGTGCCAGCAGTCGGACAGGGGACGGGGCCAACGTCCTGACTTTC
cdr3_aa: CASSRTGDGANVLTF
v_call: TRBV6-5
clone_size: -
j_call: TRBJ2-6
d_call: TRBD1

cdr3_nt: TGTGCCAGCAGCTCCTTCCAGGACTTTTCACCCCTCCACTTT
cdr3_aa: CASSSFQDFSPLHF
v_call: TRBV7-9
clone_size: -
j_call: TRBJ1-6
d_call: -

cdr3_nt: TGTGCCAGCAGCTTCCACCCACGGGGGACCACAGATACGCAGTATTTT
cdr3_aa: CASSFHPRGTTDTQYF
v_call: TRBV9
clone_size: few
j_call: TRBJ2-3
d_call: -

cdr3_nt: TGTGCCAGCAGCTTAAGACTAGCGGGGCTTACCTACGAGCAGTACTTC
cdr3_aa: CASSLRLAGLTYEQYF
v_call: TRBV7-2
clone_size: -
j_call: TRBJ2-7
d_call: TRBD2

cdr3_nt: TGTGCCAGCAGCTCGGGATTAGCGGGAGTTGGCGGGGAGCTGTTTTTT
cdr3_aa: CASSSGLAGVGGELFF
v_call: TRBV7-2
clone_size: -
j_call: TRBJ2-2
d_call: TRBD2

cdr3_nt: TGTGCCAGCAGCTTGGGTTGGGGGAGCACAGATACGCAGTATTTT
cdr3_aa: CASSLGWGSTDTQYF
v_call: TRBV5-4
clone_size: -
j_call: TRBJ2-3
d_call: -

cdr3_nt: TGCGCCAGCAGCCAAGGAGACGGTCAGCCCCAGCATTTT
cdr3_aa: CASSQGDGQPQHF
v_call: TRBV4-1
clone_size: few
j_call: TRBJ1-5
d_call: -

cdr3_nt: TGTGCCAGCGGAGTTGGGAGCGAGCAGTTCTTC
cdr3_aa: CASGVGSEQFF
v_call: TRBV6-2/TRBV6-3
clone_size: many
j_call: TRBJ2-1
d_call: -

cdr3_nt: TGTGCCAGCAGCTATGGACCCCTGAACGCAGATACGCAGTATTTT
cdr3_aa: CASSYGPLNADTQYF
v_call: TRBV5-6
clone_size: -
j_call: TRBJ2-3
d_call: -

cdr3_nt: TGTGCCAGCAAAGGACGGCAAGGCTCCTACGAGCAGTACTTC
cdr3_aa: CASKGRQGSYEQYF
v_call: TRBV6-1
clone_size: few
j_call: TRBJ2-7
d_call: -

cdr3_nt: TGTGCCAGCACCAGACTAGTCCGGGGCGAGCAGTACTTC
cdr3_aa: CASTRLVRGEQYF
v_call: TRBV2
clone_size: -
j_call: TRBJ2-7
d_call: -

cdr3_nt: TGTGCCAGCAGCTATCGAAATGGAGGGAGGGGAAGAAATGAGCAGTTCTTC
cdr3_aa: CASSYRNGGRGRNEQFF
v_call: TRBV7-9
clone_size: -
j_call: TRBJ2-1
d_call: TRBD2

cdr3_nt: TGCAGTGCAAAGGGACAGCCGAATCAGCCCCAGCATTTT
cdr3_aa: CSAKGQPNQPQHF
v_call: TRBV20-1
clone_size: few
j_call: TRBJ1-5
d_call: TRBD1

cdr3_nt: TGTGCCAGCAGTTTATCGGGGGGGCTTTACTTTCCAAGCGTGTATTTT
cdr3_aa: CASSLSGGLYFPSVYF
v_call: TRBV12-3/TRBV12-4
clone_size: many
j_call: TRBJ2-3
d_call: TRBD2

cdr3_nt: TGTGCCAGCAGCTACTCGGGTCTGGCTAATGAAAAACTGTTTTTT
cdr3_aa: CASSYSGLANEKLFF
v_call: TRBV7-9
clone_size: many
j_call: TRBJ1-4
d_call: -

cdr3_nt: TGCGCCAGCAGCACCCGGACAGGAGCACCCTACGAGCAGTACTTC
cdr3_aa: CASSTRTGAPYEQYF
v_call: TRBV5-1
clone_size: many
j_call: TRBJ2-7
d_call: TRBD1

cdr3_nt: TGCAGTGCTAGGGGGACTAGCGGCTACAATGAGCAGTTCTTC
cdr3_aa: CSARGTSGYNEQFF
v_call: TRBV20-1
clone_size: few
j_call: TRBJ2-1
d_call: TRBD2

cdr3_nt: TGTGCCAGCAGTTTAGCGTACAGGGGTGTGAACACTGAAGCTTTCTTT
cdr3_aa: CASSLAYRGVNTEAFF
v_call: TRBV12-3/TRBV12-4
clone_size: -
j_call: TRBJ1-1
d_call: TRBD1

cdr3_nt: TGCAGCGTTGAAGTATATTCTCGGGGACTAGCGGGAGTTCCAGATACGCAGTATTTT
cdr3_aa: CSVEVYSRGLAGVPDTQYF
v_call: TRBV29-1
clone_size: many
j_call: TRBJ2-3
d_call: TRBD2

cdr3_nt: TGCAGTGCCAGGGAAGGGACTAGCGGGAGGAGGGGCGCCGAGCAGTACTTC
cdr3_aa: CSAREGTSGRRGAEQYF
v_call: TRBV20-1
clone_size: -
j_call: TRBJ2-7
d_call: TRBD2

cdr3_nt: TGTGCCAGCAGCCCCCACGGAAATGAGCAGTTCTTC
cdr3_aa: CASSPHGNEQFF
v_call: TRBV7-9
clone_size: -
j_call: TRBJ2-1
d_call: -

cdr3_nt: TGTGCCAGCAGTTACTCGGGCCATCCGGAGGCAGATACGCAGTATTTT
cdr3_aa: CASSYSGHPEADTQYF
v_call: TRBV6-7
clone_size: -
j_call: TRBJ2-3
d_call: -

cdr3_nt: TGTGCCAGCAGTTCGGGGGGGATTGGCATGAACACTGAAGCTTTCTTT
cdr3_aa: CASSSGGIGMNTEAFF
v_call: TRBV12-3/TRBV12-4
clone_size: many
j_call: TRBJ1-1
d_call: -

cdr3_nt: TGCGCCAGCAGCGAGGGGGGGATAGGCGAGCAGTACTTC
cdr3_aa: CASSEGGIGEQYF
v_call: TRBV5-1
clone_size: -
j_call: TRBJ2-7
d_call: -

cdr3_nt: TGCAGCGACCTTGAAAATCAGATCGCTGAAGCTTTCTTT
cdr3_aa: CSDLENQIAEAFF
v_call: TRBV29-1
clone_size: few
j_call: TRBJ1-1
d_call: -

cdr3_nt: TGTGCCAGCAGCTTAGAAAAAAGGCCGACCCAAGAGACCCAGTACTTC
cdr3_aa: CASSLEKRPTQETQYF
v_call: TRBV7-6
clone_size: -
j_call: TRBJ2-5
d_call: -

cdr3_nt: TGTGCCAGCAGCCGTCCAGGGGGAGGCAATCAGCCCCAGCATTTT
cdr3_aa: CASSRPGGGNQPQHF
v_call: TRBV7-8
clone_size: few
j_call: TRBJ1-5
d_call: TRBD1

cdr3_nt: TGTGCCAGCAGTGAGGCCGGGACAGGGGGCTTTAATCAGCCCCAGCATTTT
cdr3_aa: CASSEAGTGGFNQPQHF
v_call: TRBV12-3/TRBV12-4
clone_size: few
j_call: TRBJ1-5
d_call: TRBD1

cdr3_nt: TGTGCCATCAGGCACAACAATGAGCAGTTCTTC
cdr3_aa: CAIRHNNEQFF
v_call: TRBV10-3
clone_size: -
j_call: TRBJ2-1
d_call: -

cdr3_nt: TGCAGTGCTCTCAATAGCGGGAGAACAGATACGCAGTATTTT
cdr3_aa: CSALNSGRTDTQYF
v_call: TRBV20-1
clone_size: few
j_call: TRBJ2-3
d_call: TRBD2

cdr3_nt: TGTGCCAGCTCCTACGGACAGAGCACAGATACGCAGTATTTT
cdr3_aa: CASSYGQSTDTQYF
v_call: TRBV18
clone_size: -
j_call: TRBJ2-3
d_call: -

cdr3_nt: TGTGCCAGCAGTCAAACTAGCGGGAGAGTTTACAATGAGCAGTTCTTC
cdr3_aa: CASSQTSGRVYNEQFF
v_call: TRBV3-1
clone_size: -
j_call: TRBJ2-1
d_call: TRBD2

cdr3_nt: TGCAGTGCTACCGGGACTAGTTCCTACGAGCAGTACTTC
cdr3_aa: CSATGTSSYEQYF
v_call: TRBV20-1
clone_size: many
j_call: TRBJ2-7
d_call: TRBD2

cdr3_nt: TGTGCCAGCAGCCCGGCGGGGATTAGCACAGATACGCAGTATTTT
cdr3_aa: CASSPAGISTDTQYF
v_call: TRBV7-8
clone_size: -
j_call: TRBJ2-3
d_call: -

cdr3_nt: TGCGCCAGCAGCTTTTTAGGCGGATCTCAGACCTACGAGCAGTACTTC
cdr3_aa: CASSFLGGSQTYEQYF
v_call: TRBV5-1
clone_size: many
j_call: TRBJ2-7
d_call: -

cdr3_nt: TGTGCCAGCAGCCGGGACCTCGGCGGCCAAGAGACCCAGTACTTC
cdr3_aa: CASSRDLGGQETQYF
v_call: TRBV14
clone_size: -
j_call: TRBJ2-5
d_call: -

cdr3_nt: TGTGCCAGCAGCTTAGTGGCGGAACCATACGAGCAGTACTTC
cdr3_aa: CASSLVAEPYEQYF
v_call: TRBV7-2
clone_size: few
j_call: TRBJ2-7
d_call: -

cdr3_nt: TGTGCCACCAGTGTGGCAGGCTCCTACGAGCAGTACTTC
cdr3_aa: CATSVAGSYEQYF
v_call: TRBV24-1
clone_size: -
j_call: TRBJ2-7
d_call: -

cdr3_nt: TGTGCCAGCAGCAACTTTTATGGTCGGGGGGATACGCAGTATTTT
cdr3_aa: CASSNFYGRGDTQYF
v_call: TRBV7-9
clone_size: few
j_call: TRBJ2-3
d_call: -

cdr3_nt: TGTGCCAGCAGTTACTCGACGCGGGATATTCTTCTGTACGAGCAGTACTTC
cdr3_aa: CASSYSTRDILLYEQYF
v_call: TRBV6-5
clone_size: many
j_call: TRBJ2-7
d_call: -

cdr3_nt: TGTGCCAGCACCCGGACACTGAGCTCCTACGAGCAGTACTTC
cdr3_aa: CASTRTLSSYEQYF
v_call: TRBV6-2/TRBV6-3
clone_size: few
j_call: TRBJ2-7
d_call: -

cdr3_nt: TGTGCCAGCAGTGCCACAAGAGATACGCAGTATTTT
cdr3_aa: CASSATRDTQYF
v_call: TRBV2
clone_size: -
j_call: TRBJ2-3
d_call: -

cdr3_nt: TGCGCCAGCAGCCAGGGACCTTTCTACGAGCAGTACTTC
cdr3_aa: CASSQGPFYEQYF
v_call: TRBV5-1
clone_size: -
j_call: TRBJ2-7
d_call: -

cdr3_nt: TGTGCCTTCCCTTCTGAATACGAGCAGTACTTC
cdr3_aa: CAFPSEYEQYF
v_call: TRBV15
clone_size: few
j_call: TRBJ2-7
d_call: -

cdr3_nt: TGCGCCAGCAGCTTGGGAGTTCTAGCGGGGGACTTCCAAGAGACCCAGTACTTC
cdr3_aa: CASSLGVLAGDFQETQYF
v_call: TRBV5-1
clone_size: few
j_call: TRBJ2-5
d_call: TRBD2

cdr3_nt: TGTGCCAGCAGTTACACGACAGGGAGCTATGGCTACACCTTC
cdr3_aa: CASSYTTGSYGYTF
v_call: TRBV6-6
clone_size: -
j_call: TRBJ1-2
d_call: TRBD1

cdr3_nt: TGCAGCGTTGAAGGTGCCAGCTACGAGCAGTACTTC
cdr3_aa: CSVEGASYEQYF
v_call: TRBV29-1
clone_size: -
j_call: TRBJ2-7
d_call: -

cdr3_nt: TGCGCCAGCAGCTACTGGACAGGGCAAGAGACCCAGTACTTC
cdr3_aa: CASSYWTGQETQYF
v_call: TRBV5-1
clone_size: -
j_call: TRBJ2-5
d_call: TRBD1

cdr3_nt: TGTGCCAGCAGTCCTTTTGGGGGGTCCGAGCAGTTCTTC
cdr3_aa: CASSPFGGSEQFF
v_call: TRBV12-3/TRBV12-4
clone_size: few
j_call: TRBJ2-1
d_call: -

cdr3_nt: TGTGCCATCGGCGGGACCCCCTCGGGGGAGCAGTACTTC
cdr3_aa: CAIGGTPSGEQYF
v_call: TRBV10-3
clone_size: -
j_call: TRBJ2-7
d_call: -

cdr3_nt: TGTGCCTGGAGGACCTCTCCCGGTTCACCCCTCCACTTT
cdr3_aa: CAWRTSPGSPLHF
v_call: TRBV30
clone_size: few
j_call: TRBJ1-6
d_call: -

cdr3_nt: TGTGCCAGCAGTAGGGGACAGAGACCCGGGGAGCTGTTTTTT
cdr3_aa: CASSRGQRPGELFF
v_call: TRBV6-5
clone_size: few
j_call: TRBJ2-2
d_call: TRBD1

cdr3_nt: TGTGCCAGCCGGCCTAATGGGAAGACTCCTCCGCAGTACTTC
cdr3_aa: CASRPNGKTPPQYF
v_call: TRBV6-5
clone_size: -
j_call: TRBJ2-7
d_call: -